The 11 T cell receptor beta chains below were found in one sample sequenced in a study of T cell responses to AZD1222 COVID-19 vaccine. The method was immunoSEQ multiplex PCR; TCRdb's version includes in-frame clones alone and lacks a portion of them. The table has 100,000 to 150,000 clones, 89% seen once. This sample comprised peripheral blood, obtained on day 0 of AZD1222 vaccination. The receptors were sampled from an adult in good health.

The chain combines TRBV28 with TRBJ2-1; perhaps TRBD1 as D (6 bases). V was shortened by 3 bases and J by 16 bases, with 13 bases between the two germline ends. CDR1 and CDR2 from the germline V gene are MDHEN and SYDVKM. The CDR3 totals 11 residues. The CDR3 region is CASSFPGASFF. The DNA of the CDR3 is TGTGCCAGCAGTTTCCCAGGGGCCAGCTTCTTC.

The chain combines TRBV6-5 with TRBJ1-1; D possibly corresponds to TRBD1 (6 bases). V dropped 6 bases and J dropped 0 bases, with 11 bases sitting between them. CDR3 size: 14 residues. Germline lookup yields CDR1 MNHEY and CDR2 SVGAGI. CDR3 DNA: TGTGCCAGCAGGGTTACAGGGATGAACACTGAAGCTTTCTTT. It is translated as CASRVTGMNTEAFF.

The chain has TRBV2 and TRBJ1-5, with 7 bases that match TRBD1. V trimming: 6 bases; J trimming: 1 base; junction bases outside the gene matches: 6. Per the germline V gene, CDR1 is SNHLY and CDR2 is FYNNEI. The CDR3 is made up of 15 amino acids. CDR3 residues: CASRTDRASNQPQHF. CDR3 sequence (DNA): TGTGCCAGCAGAACAGACAGGGCGAGCAATCAGCCCCAGCATTTT.

This clone was picked up one time. The V call is TRBV2, the J call TRBJ1-2; 8 bases fit TRBD1. This CDR3 spans 15 amino acids. Germline values: CDR1 SNHLY, CDR2 FYNNEI. V shed 2 bases, J shed 7 bases, and the junction held 9 bases outside the gene matches. CDR3 nucleotide sequence: TGTGCCAGCAGTGAACCCCATCAGGGGGCGGGTGGCTACACCTTC. Translation gives CASSEPHQGAGGYTF. Combining the CDR3 with reference TRBV2 and TRBJ1-2 gives the whole variable domain EPEVTQTPSHQVTQMGQEVILRCVPISNHLYFYWYRQILGQKVEFLVSFYNNEISEKSEIFDDQFSVERPDGSNFTLKIRSTKLEDSAMYFCASSEPHQGAGGYTFGSGTRLTVV.

This clone has just one count. This rearrangement joins TRBV7-2 to TRBJ1-5; D may be TRBD1 (5 bases). Germline CDR1 SGHTA, CDR2 FQGNSA. V dropped 4 bases and J dropped 7 bases, with 8 bases sitting between them. The CDR3 is 12 residues long. The CDR3 protein is CASSWGRQPQHF. CDR3 sequence (DNA): TGTGCCAGCAGCTGGGGGAGGCAGCCCCAGCATTTT. The full variable domain, in which reference TRBV7-2 and TRBJ1-5 provide the parts outside the CDR3, is GAGVSQSPSNKVTEKGKDVELRCDPISGHTALYWYRQSLGQGLEFLIYFQGNSAPDKSGLPSDRFSAERTGGSVSTLTIQRTQQEDSAVYLCASSWGRQPQHFGDGTRLSIL.

The chain recombines TRBV2 with TRBJ2-1; TRBD2 matches at 9 bases. The J segment lost 0 bases and the V segment lost 6 bases, leaving 3 bases of the junction unmatched. In germline, CDR1 is SNHLY, CDR2 FYNNEI. This CDR3 contains 15 residues. The CDR3 DNA reads TGTGCCAGCAGGGCGGGGGGGAGCTCCTACAATGAGCAGTTCTTC. It is translated as CASRAGGSSYNEQFF.

The chain joins TRBV6-5 to TRBJ2-7; 12 bases agree with TRBD2. The CDR3 has 15 amino acids. Germline CDR1 is MNHEY and CDR2 is SVGAGI. The V and J ends lost 4 bases and 3 bases, in that order; junction bases with no gene match: 4. CDR3 sequence (DNA): TGTGCCAGCAGTTCCCCGGGACTAGCGGGCTACGAGCAGTACTTC. Translating gives CASSSPGLAGYEQYF.

The gene calls are TRBV3-1 (or the pseudogene TRBV3-2) and TRBJ1-6, with a tentative D call TRBD1 (5 bases). V dropped 8 bases and J dropped 7 bases, with 15 bases sitting between them. This CDR3 has 14 residues. Germline V gives CDR1 LGHDT, CDR2 YNNKEL (reference sequence). The CDR3 is CASAPGRTNSPLHF. CDR3 DNA: TGTGCCAGCGCCCCAGGGCGGACGAATTCACCCCTCCACTTT.

The CDR3 protein is CASRYRDRNYEQYF. CDR3 nucleotide sequence: TGTGCCAGCCGATATAGGGACAGGAACTACGAGCAGTACTTC. The J gene is TRBJ2-7, the V gene TRBV6-5, with 8 bases fitting TRBD1. CDR1 is MNHEY, CDR2 SVGAGI, per germline. Germline trimming cut 8 bases from V and 3 bases from J; bases unmatched to any gene: 9. The CDR3 consists of 14 residues.

The rearrangement joins TRBV5-1 to TRBJ1-1; TRBD1 agrees at 7 bases. Germline lookup yields CDR1 SGHRS and CDR2 YFSETQ. The J segment lost 6 bases and the V segment lost 2 bases, leaving 10 bases of the junction unmatched. This CDR3 comprises 15 residues. This CDR3 reads CASSFIGGNDAEAFF. As DNA, the CDR3 is TGCGCCAGCAGCTTCATAGGGGGCAACGACGCTGAAGCTTTCTTT.

This clone was seen just once. This chain connects TRBV5-3 to TRBJ1-2; D is unclear. TRBV5-3 has ORF status, its function being uncertain. V lost 1 base, J lost 1 base, and 11 bases lay in between. CDR3 length: 15 amino acids. CDR3 residues: CARSLYTVLNYGYTF. The CDR3 DNA sequence: TGTGCCAGAAGCTTGTACACAGTCCTTAACTATGGCTACACCTTC.